The 18 T cell receptor beta chains below come from one sample, sequenced in a study of shared clonotypes between healthy human individuals. The repertoire was sequenced with immunoSEQ multiplex PCR; TCRdb's copy has only in-frame clones and lacks some. Among some 2.4 million clones listed, roughly 93% were seen once. Sequencing was carried out using naive CD4+ T cells from PBMCs. Subset given: CD45RA+ positively selected. The receptors come from a man younger than 35 in good health. Some clones in this sample may be carry-over from other donors' samples.

The V gene is TRBV6-5, the J gene TRBJ1-2; D not certain. The germline V gene encodes CDR1 MNHEY and CDR2 SVGAGI. The CDR3 loop spans 14 amino acids. Between the trimmed V and J ends, which lost 7 bases and 0 bases, there was a span of 12 bases. This CDR3 is CASTPAATNYGYTF. CDR3 bases: TGTGCCAGCACCCCGGCCGCGACTAACTATGGCTACACCTTC.

This sequence joins TRBV6-5 and TRBJ1-2, with unresolved D. Germline V gene sequence: CDR1 MNHEY, CDR2 SVGAGI. The V end was cut by 2 bases, the J end by 8 bases, with 12 bases between. The CDR3 consists of 13 residues. This CDR3 reads CASSYNTGAGYTF. As DNA, the CDR3 is TGTGCCAGCAGTTACAACACGGGAGCCGGCTACACCTTC.

The chain carries TRBV7-9 and TRBJ2-4; TRBD2 matches 7 bases. J gave up 3 bases and V 1 base, and 9 bases lay outside the gene matches. The germline CDR1 and CDR2 sequences are SEHNR and FQNEAQ (reference sequence). The CDR3 runs to 17 residues. The DNA for the CDR3 is TGTGCCAGCAGCTTAGGGGCGGGAGCGTATATCAAAAACATTCAGTACTTC. Amino acid sequence: CASSLGAGAYIKNIQYF.

The chain employs TRBV9 and TRBJ2-7; 11 bases fit TRBD1. Germline CDR1 is SGDLS and CDR2 is YYNGEE. V was pared by 4 bases and J by 6 bases, with 3 bases of the junction left unmatched. The CDR3 has 13 amino acids. In DNA, the CDR3 is TGTGCCAGCAGCCGGGACAGGGGGAGCGAGCAGTACTTC. Residues: CASSRDRGSEQYF.

This clone appeared once. The V and J genes are TRBV5-4 and TRBJ2-7; D may be TRBD2 (5 bases). From germline, CDR1 is SGHNT and CDR2 YYREEE (reference sequence). The CDR3 has 13 amino acids. The V gene lost 0 bases and the J gene lost 7 bases, with 11 bases spanning the gap. CDR3 coding DNA: TGTGCCAGCAGCTTGGAGGGCTGGAGGGAGCAGTACTTC. It is translated as CASSLEGWREQYF.

The chain links TRBV7-9 to TRBJ2-5, with TRBD1 matching 11 bases. J lost 4 bases, V lost 5 bases, and 15 bases had no gene match. CDR3 length: 18 amino acids. Per germline, CDR1 SEHNR and CDR2 FQNEAQ (reference sequence). CDR3 DNA sequence: TGTGCCAGCAGCGGCCGAGGGACAGGGGGTCGAAGTGGAGAGACCCAGTACTTC. Protein: CASSGRGTGGRSGETQYF. The entire variable domain, with the rest obtained from reference TRBV7-9 and TRBJ2-5, is as follows: DTGVSQNPRHKITKRGQNVTFRCDPISEHNRLYWYRQTLGQGPEFLTYFQNEAQLEKSRLLSDRFSAERPKGSFSTLEIQRTEQGDSAMYLCASSGRGTGGRSGETQYFGPGTRLLVL.

This chain joins TRBV15 and TRBJ1-5; no reliable D call. Germline loops: CDR1 LNHNV, CDR2 YYDKDF (reference sequence). Trimming took 1 base from V and 8 from J, leaving 18 bases between them. The CDR3 spans 16 residues. The CDR3 nucleotides are TGTGCCACCAGCAGAGGGTCGTCCGGGGTCGAAAAGCCCCAGCATTTT. Its protein is CATSRGSSGVEKPQHF.

The chain couples TRBV5-1 to TRBJ2-2, with a weak D call TRBD1 (5 bases). CDR1 and CDR2 (germline): SGHRS, YFSETQ. V lost 4 bases and J 3 bases, leaving 10 bases between the germline ends. The CDR3 has 14 residues. This chain's CDR3 is CASSATGYTGELFF. As DNA, the CDR3 is TGCGCCAGCAGCGCTACAGGTTACACCGGGGAGCTGTTTTTT.

This chain links TRBV11-3 with TRBJ2-2, with D maybe TRBD1 (6 bases). The V gene's germline CDR1 is SGHNT and CDR2 YENEEA. The V and J ends lost 5 bases and 5 bases respectively, with 18 bases between them. CDR3 size: 16 residues. The CDR3: CASSPRVGQGTGELFF. The CDR3 nucleotides are TGTGCCAGCAGCCCCAGAGTCGGGCAGGGGACCGGGGAGCTGTTTTTT.

V is TRBV28 and J is TRBJ2-2; D gene unclear. Germline lookup yields CDR1 MDHEN and CDR2 SYDVKM. V lost 3 bases to trimming and J lost 0 bases, with 11 bases between them. The CDR3 spans 16 residues. CDR3 sequence reads: CASSLLGDSNTGELFF. In DNA, the CDR3 is TGTGCCAGCAGTTTGCTCGGAGACTCGAACACCGGGGAGCTGTTTTTT. The full variable domain, rest sourced from reference TRBV28 and TRBJ2-2, is DVKVTQSSRYLVKRTGEKVFLECVQDMDHENMFWYRQDPGLGLRLIYFSYDVKMKEKGDIPEGYSVSREKKERFSLILESASTNQTSMYLCASSLLGDSNTGELFFGEGSRLTVL.

The gene calls are TRBV5-1 and TRBJ1-4, with 7 bases identical to TRBD1. The germline V gene has CDR1 SGHRS and CDR2 YFSETQ. The CDR3 sequence is 13 residues long. V lost 4 bases and J lost 5; bases outside the gene matches: 2. In DNA, the CDR3 is TGCGCCAGCAGCGAACAGGGGAATGAAAAACTGTTTTTT. Encoded protein: CASSEQGNEKLFF.

The V and J genes are TRBV6-1 and TRBJ2-1; TRBD1 matches 9 bases. This CDR3 comprises 14 residues. Germline V gene data show CDR1 as MNHNS and CDR2 as SASEGT. V lost 6 bases and J lost 7; bases outside the gene matches: 7. In DNA, the CDR3 is TGTGCCAGCAGCGTACAGGGGGCATGGAATGAGCAGTTCTTC. The encoded protein is CASSVQGAWNEQFF.

This sequence joins TRBV5-1 and TRBJ2-5, with D maybe TRBD2 (5 bases). The CDR3 runs 15 residues. V was shortened by 7 bases and J by 2 bases, with 18 bases between the two germline ends. In germline, CDR1 is SGHRS, CDR2 YFSETQ. The CDR3 nucleotides read TGCGCCAGCGGTGTCGCTCCGGGAATTCAAGAGACCCAGTACTTC. This translates into CASGVAPGIQETQYF.

The V call is TRBV5-6, the J call TRBJ1-3, with D hard to call. CDR1 and CDR2 (germline): SGHDT, YYEEEE. Trimming took 2 bases from V and 4 from J, leaving 4 bases between them. This CDR3 contains 12 residues. CDR3 DNA: TGTGCCAGCAGCTTCCAAGGAAACACCATATATTTT. The encoded protein is CASSFQGNTIYF.

This clone was observed once. This chain links TRBV5-1 with TRBJ1-2; D gene unclear. The CDR3 is 16 amino acids. With 0 bases removed from V and 4 bases from J, the gap between germline ends came to 16 bases. Looked up from germline, CDR1 is SGHRS and CDR2 is YFSETQ. The CDR3, as DNA: TGCGCCAGCAGCTTGGGTGGATCGGGCGGACGCTATGGCTACACCTTC. It specifies CASSLGGSGGRYGYTF.

This chain connects TRBV11-2 to TRBJ1-2; D gene unclear. Germline V gene data show CDR1 as SGHAT and CDR2 as FQNNGV. This CDR3 comprises 15 residues. The V gene lost 6 bases and the J gene lost 6 bases, with 20 bases spanning the gap. CDR3 in amino acids: CASRSGLGREDGYTF. The CDR3 DNA is TGTGCCAGCAGATCCGGACTTGGACGGGAAGATGGCTACACCTTC. The full variable domain, in which reference TRBV11-2 and TRBJ1-2 provide the parts outside the CDR3, is EAGVAQSPRYKIIEKRQSVAFWCNPISGHATLYWYQQILGQGPKLLIQFQNNGVVDDSQLPKDRFSAERLKGVDSTLKIQPAKLEDSAVYLCASRSGLGREDGYTFGSGTRLTVV.

V gene TRBV7-2 combines with J gene TRBJ2-7, with 8 bases aligning to TRBD1. V gave up 5 bases and J gave up 3 bases; unmatched junction bases: 9. CDR3 length: 15 amino acids. CDR1 and CDR2 (germline): SGHTA, FQGNSA. CDR3 coding DNA: TGTGCCAGCAGCCGACCGGACAGGGCCATCTACGAGCAGTACTTC. Amino acids: CASSRPDRAIYEQYF. Looking up the rest from reference TRBV7-2 and TRBJ2-7 gives the full variable domain: GAGVSQSPSNKVTEKGKDVELRCDPISGHTALYWYRQSLGQGLEFLIYFQGNSAPDKSGLPSDRFSAERTGGSVSTLTIQRTQQEDSAVYLCASSRPDRAIYEQYFGPGTRLTVT.

The gene calls are TRBV6-1 and TRBJ1-2; D may be TRBD1 (5 bases). CDR3 length: 15 residues. The ends were cut back, 3 bases at V and 4 bases at J, with 15 bases in the middle. The germline CDR1 and CDR2 sequences are MNHNS and SASEGT. CDR3 in DNA: TGTGCCAGCAGTGAGCCCCCTGACGGGACCTATGGCTACACCTTC. This sequence encodes CASSEPPDGTYGYTF.